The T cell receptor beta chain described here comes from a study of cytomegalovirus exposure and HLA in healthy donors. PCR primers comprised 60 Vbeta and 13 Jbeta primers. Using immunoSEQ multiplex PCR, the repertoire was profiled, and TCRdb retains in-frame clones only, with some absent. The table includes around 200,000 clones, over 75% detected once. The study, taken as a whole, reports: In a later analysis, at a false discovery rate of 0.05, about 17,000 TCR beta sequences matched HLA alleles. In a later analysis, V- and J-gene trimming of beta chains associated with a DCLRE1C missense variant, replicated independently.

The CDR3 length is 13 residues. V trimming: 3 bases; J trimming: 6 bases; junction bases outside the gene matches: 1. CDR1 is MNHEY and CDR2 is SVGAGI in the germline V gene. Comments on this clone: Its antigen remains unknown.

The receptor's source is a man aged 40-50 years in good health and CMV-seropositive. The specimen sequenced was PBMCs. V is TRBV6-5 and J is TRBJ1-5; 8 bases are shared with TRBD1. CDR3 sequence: CASSYDRGQPQHF. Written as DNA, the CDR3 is TGTGCCAGCAGTTATGACAGGGGTCAGCCCCAGCATTTT.